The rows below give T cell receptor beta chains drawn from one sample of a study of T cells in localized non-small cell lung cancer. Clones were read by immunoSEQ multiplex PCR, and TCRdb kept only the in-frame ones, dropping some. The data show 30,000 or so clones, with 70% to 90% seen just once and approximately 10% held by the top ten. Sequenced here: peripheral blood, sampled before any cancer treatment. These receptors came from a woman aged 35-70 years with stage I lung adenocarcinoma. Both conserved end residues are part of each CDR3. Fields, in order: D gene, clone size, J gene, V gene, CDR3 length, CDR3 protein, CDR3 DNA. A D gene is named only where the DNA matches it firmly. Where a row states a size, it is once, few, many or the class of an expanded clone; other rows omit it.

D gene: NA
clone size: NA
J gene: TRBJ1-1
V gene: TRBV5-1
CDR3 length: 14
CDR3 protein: CASSLDSSNTEAFF
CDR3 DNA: TGCGCCAGCAGCTTGGACAGTTCGAACACTGAAGCTTTCTTT

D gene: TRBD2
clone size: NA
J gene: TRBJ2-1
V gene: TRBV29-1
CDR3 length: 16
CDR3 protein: CSVVRGLADSYNEQFF
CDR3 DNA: TGCAGCGTTGTTCGGGGACTAGCGGATTCCTACAATGAGCAGTTCTTC

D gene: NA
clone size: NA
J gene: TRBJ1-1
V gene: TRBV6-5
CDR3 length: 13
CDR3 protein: CASSEAQTDEAFF
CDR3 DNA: TGTGCCAGCAGTGAAGCGCAAACAGATGAAGCTTTCTTT

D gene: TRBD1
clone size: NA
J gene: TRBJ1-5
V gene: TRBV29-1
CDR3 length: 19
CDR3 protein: CSVEDLRRRQGTCIQPQHF
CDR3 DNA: TGCAGCGTTGAAGATCTACGAAGGAGACAGGGAACCTGCATTCAGCCCCAGCATTTT

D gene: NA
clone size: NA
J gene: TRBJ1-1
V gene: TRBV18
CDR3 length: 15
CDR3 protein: CASSPTGQSGTEAFF
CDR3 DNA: TGTGCCAGCTCACCTACAGGTCAGTCGGGCACTGAAGCTTTCTTT

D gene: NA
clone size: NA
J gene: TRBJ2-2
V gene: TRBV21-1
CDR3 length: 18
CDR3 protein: CASTTHGRASGNTGELFF
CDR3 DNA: TGTGCCAGCACTACTCACGGGAGGGCTAGCGGGAACACCGGGGAGCTGTTTTTT

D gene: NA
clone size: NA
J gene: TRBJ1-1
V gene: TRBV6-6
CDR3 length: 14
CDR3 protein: CASSYRGVDTEAFF
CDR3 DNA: TGTGCCAGCAGTTACCGGGGCGTGGACACTGAAGCTTTCTTT

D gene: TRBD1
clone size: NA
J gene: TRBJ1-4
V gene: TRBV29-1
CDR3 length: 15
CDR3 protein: CSVAQGAWTNEKLFF
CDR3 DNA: TGCAGCGTCGCCCAGGGGGCCTGGACTAATGAAAAACTGTTTTTT

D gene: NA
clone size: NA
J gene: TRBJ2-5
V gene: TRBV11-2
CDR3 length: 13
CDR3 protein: CASSLDGGLDQYF
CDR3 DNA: TGTGCCAGCAGCTTAGATGGGGGACTCGATCAGTACTTC

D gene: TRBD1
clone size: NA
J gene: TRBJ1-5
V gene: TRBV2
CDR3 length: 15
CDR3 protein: CASSTQGASNQPQHF
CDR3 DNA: TGTGCCAGCAGTACACAGGGGGCGAGCAATCAGCCCCAGCATTTT

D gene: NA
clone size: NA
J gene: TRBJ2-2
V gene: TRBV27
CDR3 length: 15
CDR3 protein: CASSTGQTYTGELFF
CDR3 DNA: TGTGCCAGCAGCACAGGACAGACCTACACCGGGGAGCTGTTTTTT

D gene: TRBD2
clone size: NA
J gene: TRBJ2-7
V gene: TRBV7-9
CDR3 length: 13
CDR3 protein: CASRRTSGNEQYF
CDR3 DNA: TGTGCCAGCAGACGGACTAGCGGCAACGAGCAGTACTTC

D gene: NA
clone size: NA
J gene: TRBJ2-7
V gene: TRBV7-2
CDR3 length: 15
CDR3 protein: CASSLKTTLLLEQYF
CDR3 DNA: TGTGCCAGCAGCTTAAAAACTACCCTCCTCCTCGAGCAGTACTTC

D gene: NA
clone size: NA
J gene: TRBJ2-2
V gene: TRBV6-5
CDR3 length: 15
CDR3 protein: CAVRGALLATGELFF
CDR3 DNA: TGTGCTGTGAGAGGGGCCTTGCTGGCGACCGGGGAGCTGTTTTTT

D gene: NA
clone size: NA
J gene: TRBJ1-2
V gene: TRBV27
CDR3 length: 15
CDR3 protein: CASSLGAGGFYGYTF
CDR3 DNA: TGTGCCAGCAGTCTCGGGGCAGGTGGATTCTATGGCTACACCTTC

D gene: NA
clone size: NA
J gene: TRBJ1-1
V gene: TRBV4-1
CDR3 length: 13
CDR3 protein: CASSQGTLTEAFF
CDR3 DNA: TGCGCCAGCAGCCAGGGGACACTCACTGAAGCTTTCTTT

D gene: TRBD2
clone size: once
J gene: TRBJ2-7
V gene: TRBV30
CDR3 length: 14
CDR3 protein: CAWRRTSGVYEQYF
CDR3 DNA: TGTGCCTGGAGGAGGACTAGCGGGGTGTACGAGCAGTACTTC

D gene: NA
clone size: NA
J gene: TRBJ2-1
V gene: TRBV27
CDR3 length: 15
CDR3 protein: CASSWGVGSYNEQFF
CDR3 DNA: TGTGCCAGCAGTTGGGGCGTTGGTTCCTACAATGAGCAGTTCTTC

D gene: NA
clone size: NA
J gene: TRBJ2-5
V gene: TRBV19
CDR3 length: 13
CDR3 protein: CASALGFQETQYF
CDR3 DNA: TGTGCCAGTGCTTTGGGATTTCAAGAGACCCAGTACTTC

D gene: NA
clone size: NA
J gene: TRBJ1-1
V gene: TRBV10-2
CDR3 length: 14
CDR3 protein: CASSEGDSYTEAFF
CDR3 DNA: TGCGCCAGCAGTGAAGGAGACAGCTACACTGAAGCTTTCTTT

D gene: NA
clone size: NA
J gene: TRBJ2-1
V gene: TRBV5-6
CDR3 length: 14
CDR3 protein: CASSLAGVWNEQFF
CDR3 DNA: TGTGCCAGCAGCTTGGCAGGGGTATGGAATGAGCAGTTCTTC

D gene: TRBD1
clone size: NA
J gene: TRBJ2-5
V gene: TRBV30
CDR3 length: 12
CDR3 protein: CAWSVQGETQYF
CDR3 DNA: TGTGCCTGGAGTGTACAGGGGGAGACCCAGTACTTC

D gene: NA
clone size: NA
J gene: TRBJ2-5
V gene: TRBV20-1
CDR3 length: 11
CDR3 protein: CSVMPGETQYF
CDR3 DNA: TGCAGTGTAATGCCGGGGGAGACCCAGTACTTC

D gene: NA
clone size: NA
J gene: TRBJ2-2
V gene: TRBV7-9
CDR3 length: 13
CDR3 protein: CASSLYLTGELFF
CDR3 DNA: TGTGCCAGCAGCTTATACCTTACCGGGGAGCTGTTTTTT

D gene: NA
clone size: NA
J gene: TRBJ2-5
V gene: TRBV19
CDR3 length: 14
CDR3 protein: CASSIGRSQETQYF
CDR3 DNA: TGTGCCAGTAGTATAGGCAGAAGCCAAGAGACCCAGTACTTC